Each of the 30 T cell receptor beta chains below was sequenced from the same sample in a study of CD8+ T cells in alopecia areata. As to treatment: oral pan-JAK inhibitor, 5-10 mg twice daily. Extraction and reverse transcription of RNA yielded cDNA as the sequencing template. Using immunoSEQ multiplex PCR, the repertoire was profiled, and TCRdb retains in-frame clones only, with some absent. The sample holds roughly 100,000 clones, almost 60% seen once. The source material was CD8+ T cells sorted from blood, sampled at approximately week 60, from a patient treated with tofacitinib. These receptors were obtained from a human donor with alopecia areata.

This rearrangement joins TRBV5-6 to TRBJ2-2; 7 positions agree with TRBD1. Trimming at V came to 4 bases and at J to 3 bases, leaving 9 bases not matched to a gene. The CDR3 runs to 16 residues. The germline V gene has CDR1 SGHDT and CDR2 YYEEEE. CDR3 nucleotides: TGTGCCAGCAGCGGCAGATCTCAGGGGGACACCGGGGAGCTGTTTTTT. Protein: CASSGRSQGDTGELFF.

This clone has more than one count but fewer than ten. The V and J genes are TRBV14 and TRBJ2-7; 7 bases map to TRBD2. Germline CDR1 is SGHDN and CDR2 is FVKESK. CDR3 size: 16 residues. J lost 1 base, V lost 2 bases, and 8 bases had no gene match. The CDR3 DNA follows: TGTGCCAGCAGCCAAAAACGGGGAGGGTTTTCCTACGAGCAGTACTTC. Protein: CASSQKRGGFSYEQYF.

The gene calls are TRBV2 and TRBJ1-5; no clear D. Per the germline V gene, CDR1 is SNHLY and CDR2 is FYNNEI. This CDR3 has 17 amino acids. Between the trimmed V and J ends, which lost 6 bases and 1 base, there was a span of 19 bases. The CDR3 spells CASRMTSDQVSNQPQHF. In DNA, the CDR3 is TGTGCCAGCAGGATGACCTCCGATCAAGTAAGCAATCAGCCCCAGCATTTT.

The rearrangement uses TRBV15 and TRBJ2-7; D assignment may be TRBD1 or TRBD2 (5 bases each). The germline V gene has CDR1 LNHNV and CDR2 YYDKDF (reference sequence). Trimming pared 4 bases from V and 1 base from J, leaving 11 bases between. This CDR3 region has 14 residues. CDR3: CATSTRDGSYEQYF. In DNA, the CDR3 is TGTGCCACCAGCACTCGGGACGGATCCTACGAGCAGTACTTC. The full variable domain, completed using reference TRBV15 and TRBJ2-7, is DAMVIQNPRYQVTQFGKPVTLSCSQTLNHNVMYWYQQKSSQAPKLLFHYYDKDFNNEADTPDNFQSRRPNTSFCFLDIRSPGLGDTAMYLCATSTRDGSYEQYFGPGTRLTVT.

The rearrangement uses TRBV6-5 and TRBJ2-5, with no clear D. Germline CDR1 is MNHEY and CDR2 is SVGAGI. Trimming stripped 4 bases from V and 2 bases from J, with 11 bases between. The length of the CDR3 is 14 residues. CDR3 bases: TGTGCCAGCAGTTCAATAGCAGGACAAGAGACCCAGTACTTC. It codes for CASSSIAGQETQYF.

This clone has only one observation. The chain carries TRBV13 and TRBJ1-4, with a tentative D call TRBD1 (5 bases). The CDR3 has 13 residues. Germline V gives CDR1 PRHDT, CDR2 FYEKMQ (reference sequence). V was cut by 3 bases and J by 5 bases, with 7 bases left in between. The CDR3 here is CASSLGRNEKLFF. CDR3 DNA: TGTGCCAGCAGCTTGGGACGGAATGAAAAACTGTTTTTT. The variable domain in full, completed from reference TRBV13 and TRBJ1-4, reads AAGVIQSPRHLIKEKRETATLKCYPIPRHDTVYWYQQGPGQDPQFLISFYEKMQSDKGSIPDRFSAQQFSDYHSELNMSSLELGDSALYFCASSLGRNEKLFFGSGTQLSVL.

The genes are TRBV7-9 and TRBJ1-2, with D perhaps TRBD1 (5 bases). This CDR3 contains 12 residues. V was pared by 4 bases and J by 7 bases, with 10 bases between. CDR1 SEHNR and CDR2 FQNEAQ come from the germline V gene (reference sequence). Here the CDR3 reads CASSSNGAGYTF. The CDR3 nucleotides read TGTGCCAGCAGCTCCAACGGGGCTGGCTACACCTTC.

This chain joins TRBV29-1 and TRBJ2-7, with a possible D match to TRBD2 (6 bases). This CDR3 is built from 15 residues. Between the trimmed V and J ends, which lost 4 bases and 4 bases, there was a span of 20 bases. CDR1 and CDR2 (germline): SQVTM, ANQGSEA. CDR3 sequence reads: CSVVGDSSWGYEQYF. CDR3 coding DNA: TGCAGCGTTGTAGGGGACTCCTCCTGGGGGTACGAGCAGTACTTC.

The chain carries TRBV27 and TRBJ2-7; D remains unclear. V was shortened by 3 bases and J by 2 bases, with 8 bases between the two germline ends. Germline loops: CDR1 MNHEY, CDR2 SMNVEV (reference sequence). This CDR3 is 13 amino acids long. CDR3 in DNA: TGTGCCAGCAGTTTGACGAATACCTACGAGCAGTACTTC. The encoded protein is CASSLTNTYEQYF.

The gene calls are TRBV29-1 and TRBJ2-7; 9 bases match TRBD1. The V segment lost 1 base and the J segment 3 bases; nucleotides outside the gene matches: 1. Germline CDR1 and CDR2: SQVTM and ANQGSEA. This CDR3 comprises 13 residues. The DNA of the CDR3 is TGCAGCGTTGAAGCGGGACAGGGCTACGAGCAGTACTTC. Protein sequence: CSVEAGQGYEQYF.

The rearrangement joins TRBV19 to TRBJ1-5, with D perhaps matching TRBD1 (5 bases). The CDR3 covers 15 residues. Trimming removed 3 bases at V and 0 bases at J, with 9 bases between. The germline V gene has CDR1 LNHDA and CDR2 SQIVND (reference sequence). The CDR3 sequence is CASSMWRGSNQPQHF. CDR3 coding DNA: TGTGCCAGTAGTATGTGGAGGGGTAGCAATCAGCCCCAGCATTTT. The full variable domain, completed using reference TRBV19 and TRBJ1-5, is DGGITQSPKYLFRKEGQNVTLSCEQNLNHDAMYWYRQDPGQGLRLIYYSQIVNDFQKGDIAEGYSVSREKKESFPLTVTSAQKNPTAFYLCASSMWRGSNQPQHFGDGTRLSIL.

This clone was seen only a few times. The gene calls are TRBV27 and TRBJ2-7; D unresolved. Trimming left V 4 bases short and J 0 bases short, with 10 bases between. Germline CDR1 MNHEY, CDR2 SMNVEV (reference sequence). This CDR3 region has 14 residues. CDR3 DNA sequence: TGTGCCAGCAGTTCCCCGGAGAACTCCTACGAGCAGTACTTC. This sequence encodes CASSSPENSYEQYF.

The genes are TRBV6-1 and TRBJ2-5; tentatively, D is TRBD2 (7 bases). The length of the CDR3 is 12 residues. Germline lookup yields CDR1 MNHNS and CDR2 SASEGT. Trimming took 5 bases from V and 7 from J, leaving 11 bases between them. CDR3 coding DNA: TGTGCCAGCAGTCGGGGAGGGGGGACCCAGTACTTC. Its protein product is CASSRGGGTQYF.

The V call is TRBV7-9, the J call TRBJ2-5, with 7 bases lining up with TRBD1. V lost 6 bases to trimming and J lost 3 bases; unmatched junction nucleotides: 10. CDR1 and CDR2 (germline): SEHNR, FQNEAQ (reference sequence). The CDR3 is made up of 15 amino acids. The CDR3 DNA reads as TGTGCCAGCAGTGACGGACAGGAGGAGGAAGAGACCCAGTACTTC. Translated: CASSDGQEEEETQYF.

This clone was observed a few times. The V and J genes are TRBV29-1 and TRBJ2-7, with D unresolved. Germline assignment: CDR1 SQVTM and CDR2 ANQGSEA. V lost 4 bases to trimming and J lost 2 bases, with 9 bases between them. The CDR3 contains 12 residues. The CDR3 here is CSVGISTYEQYF. The DNA of the CDR3 is TGCAGCGTTGGAATCAGCACCTACGAGCAGTACTTC.

This chain joins TRBV5-1 and TRBJ2-7, with 7 bases fitting TRBD1. The CDR3 spans 13 residues. Germline CDR1 reads SGHRS; CDR2 reads YFSETQ. J gave up 2 bases and V 4 bases, and 3 bases lay outside the gene matches. CDR3 loop: CASSRTGTYEQYF. Written as DNA, the CDR3 is TGCGCCAGCAGCAGGACAGGCACCTACGAGCAGTACTTC.

The rearrangement uses TRBV4-1 and TRBJ2-3; 7 bases fit TRBD2. The CDR3 has 16 residues. V was clipped by 0 bases and J by 2 bases; unmatched bases: 5. Germline loops: CDR1 MGHRA, CDR2 YSYEKL. CDR3 bases: TGCGCCAGCAGCCAAGAAGAGCGGGGACCCACAGATACGCAGTATTTT. Residues: CASSQEERGPTDTQYF.

The CDR3 coding sequence is TGTGCCAGCAGTTTGTGGGGGGGACACTACGAGCAGTACTTC. It translates to CASSLWGGHYEQYF. V is TRBV27 and J is TRBJ2-7, with D possibly TRBD2 on 7 matching bases. The V gene lost 3 bases and the J gene lost 3 bases, with 12 bases spanning the gap. Germline V gene sequence: CDR1 MNHEY, CDR2 SMNVEV (reference sequence). The CDR3 is 14 residues long.

This sequence joins TRBV2 and TRBJ2-1; the match to TRBD2 covers 8 bases. This CDR3 contains 13 residues. The germline V gene encodes CDR1 SNHLY and CDR2 FYNNEI. Germline trimming cut 9 bases from V and 7 bases from J; bases unmatched to any gene: 8. The DNA for the CDR3 is TGTGCCAGTCCCGGGGGGGCCTTAAATGAGCAGTTCTTC. Protein product: CASPGGALNEQFF.

The gene calls are TRBV11-2 and TRBJ2-2; D is unresolved. Germline V gene sequence: CDR1 SGHAT, CDR2 FQNNGV. V was shortened by 5 bases and J by 7 bases, with 5 bases between the two germline ends. There are 11 residues in the CDR3. Written as DNA, the CDR3 is TGTGCCAGCAGCCCCTACGGGGAGCTGTTTTTT. Translation gives CASSPYGELFF.

This chain links TRBV20-1 with TRBJ2-7, with D unresolved. Germline loops: CDR1 DFQATT, CDR2 SNEGSKA (reference sequence). The length of the CDR3 is 10 residues. Between the trimmed V and J ends, which lost 2 bases and 6 bases, there was a span of 5 bases. This CDR3 reads CSARSGEQYF. In nucleotides, the CDR3 is TGCAGTGCTAGAAGTGGCGAGCAGTACTTC.

The V gene is TRBV5-6, the J gene TRBJ2-1; 7 bases match TRBD1. With V trimmed by 4 bases and J by 3 bases, 1 base remained unmatched. Germline assignment: CDR1 SGHDT and CDR2 YYEEEE. The CDR3 sequence is 13 residues long. The CDR3 sequence is CASSRDSYNEQFF. In nucleotides, the CDR3 is TGTGCCAGCAGCCGGGACAGCTACAATGAGCAGTTCTTC. The full variable domain, rest sourced from reference TRBV5-6 and TRBJ2-1, is DAGVTQSPTHLIKTRGQQVTLRCSPKSGHDTVSWYQQALGQGPQFIFQYYEEEERQRGNFPDRFSGHQFPNYSSELNVNALLLGDSALYLCASSRDSYNEQFFGPGTRLTVL.

CDR3 protein: CASSLVWGRGYTF. DNA for the CDR3: TGCGCCAGCAGCTTGGTTTGGGGACGTGGCTACACCTTC. The rearrangement joins TRBV5-1 to TRBJ1-2, with D perhaps TRBD1 (5 bases). The CDR3 totals 13 residues. Trimming stripped 0 bases from V and 7 bases from J, with 10 bases between. Germline-derived CDR1 and CDR2 are SGHRS and YFSETQ. Complete variable domain (other parts from reference TRBV5-1 and TRBJ1-2): KAGVTQTPRYLIKTRGQQVTLSCSPISGHRSVSWYQQTPGQGLQFLFEYFSETQRNKGNFPGRFSGRQFSNSRSEMNVSTLELGDSALYLCASSLVWGRGYTFGSGTRLTVV.

This clone has only a few counts. This chain links TRBV2 with TRBJ1-3; D not certain. CDR3 length equals 12 residues. Germline V CDR1 and CDR2: SNHLY, FYNNEI. V was clipped by 8 bases and J by 4 bases, with 9 bases between them. The CDR3 spells CASGDRGNTIYF. The CDR3 nucleotides are TGTGCCAGCGGCGATAGAGGAAACACCATATATTTT. Full variable domain (rest looked up from reference TRBV2 and TRBJ1-3): EPEVTQTPSHQVTQMGQEVILRCVPISNHLYFYWYRQILGQKVEFLVSFYNNEISEKSEIFDDQFSVERPDGSNFTLKIRSTKLEDSAMYFCASGDRGNTIYFGEGSWLTVV.

The chain joins TRBV30 to TRBJ2-3; 8 bases align to TRBD2. The J segment lost 1 base and the V segment lost 0 bases, leaving 3 bases of the junction unmatched. CDR1 GTSNPN and CDR2 SVGIG come from the germline V gene (reference sequence). The CDR3 spans 15 residues. CDR3 in amino acids: CAWSVPAGGTDTQYF. The CDR3 DNA is TGTGCCTGGAGTGTCCCAGCGGGGGGCACAGATACGCAGTATTTT.

CDR3 amino acids: CASSTSQESNTEAFF. The CDR3 DNA is TGTGCCAGCAGCACCAGCCAGGAGTCGAACACTGAAGCTTTCTTT. The genes are TRBV7-9 and TRBJ1-1; D is unresolved. The CDR3 extends over 15 amino acids. Germline loops: CDR1 SEHNR, CDR2 FQNEAQ (reference sequence). The V and J ends lost 5 bases and 1 base respectively, with 14 bases between them.

This clone was counted only a few times. The chain uses TRBV29-1 and TRBJ1-1; D not resolved. Germline V gives CDR1 SQVTM, CDR2 ANQGSEA. The CDR3 has 12 residues. V lost 0 bases, J lost 9 bases, and 11 bases lay in between. The CDR3 nucleotides are TGCAGCGTTGAAGATGGCGTCACCAAAGCTTTCTTT. It codes for CSVEDGVTKAFF.

CDR3 loop: CSVVGLYGYTF. The CDR3 region has the DNA TGCAGCGTTGTAGGACTCTATGGCTACACCTTC. J is TRBJ1-2 and V is TRBV29-1; D uncertain. Germline-derived CDR1 and CDR2 are SQVTM and ANQGSEA. Trimming stripped 4 bases from V and 4 bases from J, with 7 bases between. CDR3 length: 11 amino acids.

This rearrangement joins TRBV11-3 to TRBJ1-1, with D unclear. V lost 3 bases and J 4 bases, leaving 9 bases between the germline ends. This CDR3 comprises 13 residues. From germline, CDR1 is SGHNT and CDR2 YENEEA. The CDR3 DNA reads TGTGCCAGCAGCTTGGGTTTCGGCACTGAAGCTTTCTTT. Protein: CASSLGFGTEAFF.

The chain links TRBV11-2 to TRBJ2-1; no clear D. Germline CDR1 SGHAT, CDR2 FQNNGV. The CDR3 consists of 13 residues. V lost 1 base and J 6 bases, leaving 7 bases between the germline ends. The CDR3 region has the DNA TGTGCCAGCAGCTTAGTAGGCGGCAATGAGCAGTTCTTC. Translated, it gives CASSLVGGNEQFF. The full variable domain, with the rest looked up from reference TRBV11-2 and TRBJ2-1, is EAGVAQSPRYKIIEKRQSVAFWCNPISGHATLYWYQQILGQGPKLLIQFQNNGVVDDSQLPKDRFSAERLKGVDSTLKIQPAKLEDSAVYLCASSLVGGNEQFFGPGTRLTVL.